Below, 7 T cell receptor beta chains from the same sample are listed, as sequenced in a study of long-term antiretroviral therapy in people with HIV. Survey level was the resolution at which the v3.0 immunoSEQ assay ran. Repertoires were generated with immunoSEQ multiplex PCR, while TCRdb's copy carries only in-frame clones and drops some. The data hold around 37,000 clones, with approximately 85% observed a single time. Source: unsorted PBMCs, taken around 3.3 years after starting antiretroviral therapy. Receptor source: a man younger than 35 with HIV.

The V gene is TRBV9, the J gene TRBJ2-5; D may be TRBD1 or TRBD2 (5 bases each). Trimming cost V 2 bases and J 3 bases, with 11 bases left between them. CDR3 size: 14 residues. CDR1 and CDR2 from the germline V gene are SGDLS and YYNGEE. In DNA form, the CDR3 reads TGTGCCAGCAGCGTGGGCTGGGGGAAAGAGACCCAGTACTTC. This sequence encodes CASSVGWGKETQYF.

In DNA form, the CDR3 reads TGTGCCACCAGCTCCCCGTATGGACAGAGCTACGAGCAGTACTTC. It specifies CATSSPYGQSYEQYF. The chain uses TRBV15 and TRBJ2-7, with a weak D call TRBD1 (6 bases). Germline-derived CDR1 and CDR2 are LNHNV and YYDKDF (reference sequence). The CDR3 spans 15 residues. The V end was cut by 5 bases, the J end by 3 bases, with 17 bases between.

CDR3 DNA sequence: TGTGCCAGCAGCGTAGGGGGAGGGCGGTTTGATGAAAAACTGTTTTTT. This gives the protein CASSVGGGRFDEKLFF. This sequence joins TRBV9 and TRBJ1-4, with D uncertain. V lost 0 bases to trimming and J lost 6 bases, with 15 bases between them. Germline CDR1 reads SGDLS; CDR2 reads YYNGEE. This CDR3 region has 16 residues.

This chain connects TRBV5-1 to TRBJ2-5; TRBD2 aligns across 13 bases. The CDR3 totals 16 residues. Germline CDR1 is SGHRS and CDR2 is YFSETQ. Unmatched junction bases numbered 3, after V lost 4 bases and J lost 0 bases. The CDR3 DNA sequence: TGCGCCAGCAGCAAGGGACTAGCGGGGAACCAAGAGACCCAGTACTTC. Translation: CASSKGLAGNQETQYF. Using reference TRBV5-1 and TRBJ2-5 for the parts outside the CDR3, the full variable domain is KAGVTQTPRYLIKTRGQQVTLSCSPISGHRSVSWYQQTPGQGLQFLFEYFSETQRNKGNFPGRFSGRQFSNSRSEMNVSTLELGDSALYLCASSKGLAGNQETQYFGPGTRLLVL.

The chain joins TRBV18 to TRBJ1-1, with D hard to call. The CDR3 is made up of 13 amino acids. Germline values: CDR1 KGHSH, CDR2 LQKENI. Trimming took 8 bases from V and 0 from J, leaving 10 bases between them. DNA for the CDR3: TGTGCCAGCACTAGGACTGTGAACACTGAAGCTTTCTTT. Translation gives CASTRTVNTEAFF. The full variable domain, completed using reference TRBV18 and TRBJ1-1, is NAGVMQNPRHLVRRRGQEARLRCSPMKGHSHVYWYRQLPEEGLKFMVYLQKENIIDESGMPKERFSAEFPKEGPSILRIQQVVRGDSAAYFCASTRTVNTEAFFGQGTRLTVV.

The V call is TRBV15, the J call TRBJ2-1; D not resolved. Germline V gene data show CDR1 as LNHNV and CDR2 as YYDKDF (reference sequence). The CDR3 is 14 residues long. V shed 5 bases and J shed 10 bases, with 18 bases lying between them. CDR3 bases: TGTGCCACCAGCCGATTACAGACTCTCGGGGAGCAGTTCTTC. The encoded protein is CATSRLQTLGEQFF.

In DNA, the CDR3 is TGTGCCTCCTCGGGTTACAATGAGCAGTTCTTC. The encoded protein is CASSGYNEQFF. This chain uses TRBV28 with TRBJ2-1, with D unclear. The CDR3 is made up of 11 amino acids. V was shortened by 11 bases and J by 4 bases, with 9 bases between the two germline ends. Germline assignment: CDR1 MDHEN and CDR2 SYDVKM.